Listed here are 23 T cell receptor beta chains from one sample, sequenced in a study of cytomegalovirus exposure and HLA in healthy donors. 60 Vbeta and 13 Jbeta primers were used in PCR. Sequenced by immunoSEQ multiplex PCR; TCRdb stores in-frame clones only, minus some. Of approximately 150,000 clones in the sample, roughly 77% were seen once. Sequencing was performed on PBMCs. These receptors originate from a man aged 30-40 years in good health and CMV-seropositive.

This chain joins TRBV4-2 and TRBJ2-3, with 8 bases lining up with TRBD2. Germline V gene data show CDR1 as LGHNA and CDR2 as YNFKEQ. This CDR3 has 15 residues. The trim removed 0 bases at V and 6 bases at J, leaving 5 bases unmatched. The CDR3 bases are TGTGCCAGCAGCCAAGAGGCGGGGGGCCGGGATACGCAGTATTTT. Translation: CASSQEAGGRDTQYF.

The chain carries TRBV27 and TRBJ2-7, with 13 bases aligning to TRBD2. CDR3 size: 19 residues. V gave up 4 bases and J gave up 0 bases; unmatched junction bases: 12. The germline V gene has CDR1 MNHEY and CDR2 SMNVEV (reference sequence). CDR3 nucleotide sequence: TGTGCCAGCAGTTCCGAGGGACTAGCGGGGACACATAGCTCCTACGAGCAGTACTTC. It encodes CASSSEGLAGTHSSYEQYF.

This chain connects TRBV21-1 to TRBJ2-2; the D call in the table, TRBD1, was not verified against the DNA. TRBV21-1 has pseudogene status. The CDR3 runs to 15 residues. CDR3: CASVDREKDTGELFF. The CDR3 DNA reads TGTGCCAGCGTAGACAGGGAGAAGGACACCGGGGAGCTGTTTTTT.

The chain joins TRBV9 to TRBJ2-2; tentatively, D is TRBD2 (5 bases). Germline CDR1 is SGDLS and CDR2 is YYNGEE. V was trimmed by 3 bases and J by 2 bases, leaving 8 bases between them. The CDR3 has 14 amino acids. CDR3 nucleotide sequence: TGTGCCAGCAGCGGCCGGGAAAACACCGGGGAGCTGTTTTTT. It yields the protein CASSGRENTGELFF. The whole variable domain, filled in from reference TRBV9 and TRBJ2-2, reads DSGVTQTPKHLITATGQRVTLRCSPRSGDLSVYWYQQSLDQGLQFLIQYYNGEERAKGNILERFSAQQFPDLHSELNLSSLELGDSALYFCASSGRENTGELFFGEGSRLTVL.

This chain joins TRBV2 and TRBJ2-7; no definite D call. This CDR3 has 12 residues. The V gene's germline CDR1 is SNHLY and CDR2 FYNNEI. Trimming shortened V by 0 bases and J by 6 bases, and 6 bases separated the two germline ends. The CDR3 DNA sequence: TGTGCCAGCAGTGAAGCGCAGGTCGAGCAGTACTTC. Residues: CASSEAQVEQYF.

The rearrangement uses TRBV6-1 and TRBJ2-7, with 9 bases fitting TRBD1. The CDR3 contains 14 residues. The V gene end was trimmed by 3 bases and the J gene end by 2 bases; junction bases not matched to a gene: 2. The germline gives CDR1 MNHNS, CDR2 SASEGT. The CDR3 nucleotides are TGTGCCAGCAGTGACGGGACAGGGCCCTACGAGCAGTACTTC. This gives the protein CASSDGTGPYEQYF.

The chain links TRBV6-1 to TRBJ1-5; D remains unclear. Germline CDR1 reads MNHNS; CDR2 reads SASEGT. V shed 4 bases and J shed 2 bases, with 12 bases lying between them. This CDR3 comprises 15 residues. This chain's CDR3 is CASSGEGRGNQPQHF. The DNA of the CDR3 is TGTGCCAGCAGTGGAGAGGGAAGGGGCAATCAGCCCCAGCATTTT.

The chain combines TRBV19 with TRBJ2-1, with 7 bases that match TRBD2. Germline-derived CDR1 and CDR2 are LNHDA and SQIVND (reference sequence). CDR3 length: 15 amino acids. Trimming at V came to 5 bases and at J to 0 bases, leaving 4 bases not matched to a gene. The CDR3 bases are TGTGCCAGTAGTGCGACTAGCTCCTCCTACAATGAGCAGTTCTTC. Translating gives CASSATSSSYNEQFF.

The genes are TRBV30 and TRBJ1-5; 7 bases fit TRBD1. CDR3 length: 13 residues. V gave up 4 bases and J gave up 6 bases; unmatched junction bases: 6. CDR1 and CDR2 from the germline V gene are GTSNPN and SVGIG (reference sequence). DNA for the CDR3: TGTGCCTGGAACAGGGGAGGAGGTCAGCCCCAGCATTTT. Protein product: CAWNRGGGQPQHF.

Only one count was recorded for this clone. The gene calls are TRBV28 and TRBJ2-3; no firm D call. V was cut by 3 bases and J by 9 bases, with 19 bases left in between. The CDR3 extends over 15 amino acids. CDR1 and CDR2 from the germline V gene are MDHEN and SYDVKM. The CDR3 protein is CASSLAGFYERTQYF. CDR3 nucleotides: TGTGCCAGCAGTTTGGCCGGATTTTATGAGAGGACGCAGTATTTT. The whole variable domain, filled in from reference TRBV28 and TRBJ2-3, reads DVKVTQSSRYLVKRTGEKVFLECVQDMDHENMFWYRQDPGLGLRLIYFSYDVKMKEKGDIPEGYSVSREKKERFSLILESASTNQTSMYLCASSLAGFYERTQYFGPGTRLTVL.

As concerns this clone: Other nucleotide sequences from this sample produce the same CDR3. This sequence joins TRBV30 and TRBJ1-5, with 7 bases that match TRBD1. Unmatched junction bases numbered 4, after V lost 5 bases and J lost 0 bases. The length of the CDR3 is 14 residues. Germline CDR1 is GTSNPN and CDR2 is SVGIG (reference sequence). Written as DNA, the CDR3 is TGTGCCTGGGGGACAGCATATAGCAATCAGCCCCAGCATTTT. Amino acid sequence: CAWGTAYSNQPQHF.

This clone is a singleton in its sample. The V call is TRBV30, the J call TRBJ2-7, with 10 bases fitting TRBD1. Germline V gives CDR1 GTSNPN, CDR2 SVGIG (reference sequence). The V gene end was trimmed by 3 bases and the J gene end by 3 bases; junction bases not matched to a gene: 2. The CDR3 is made up of 13 amino acids. As DNA, the CDR3 is TGTGCCTGGAGGGACAGGGGGTTCTACGAGCAGTACTTC. Its protein is CAWRDRGFYEQYF. Together with reference TRBV30 and TRBJ2-7, the CDR3 gives the full variable domain: SQTIHQWPATLVQPVGSPLSLECTVEGTSNPNLYWYRQAAGRGLQLLFYSVGIGQISSEVPQNLSASRPQDRQFILSSKKLLLSDSGFYLCAWRDRGFYEQYFGPGTRLTVT.

The chain recombines TRBV6-1 with TRBJ2-7; TRBD1 aligns across 7 bases. The ends lost 5 bases at V and 1 base at J; junction bases unmatched: 5. From germline, CDR1 is MNHNS and CDR2 SASEGT. The CDR3 has 14 residues. CDR3 coding DNA: TGTGCCAGCAGTCCGGACAGGCCATCCTACGAGCAGTACTTC. Its translation: CASSPDRPSYEQYF.

This clone occurred a few times. This sequence joins TRBV30 and TRBJ1-2; 8 bases align to TRBD1. Unmatched junction bases numbered 6, after V lost 7 bases and J lost 8 bases. The CDR3 covers 11 residues. Germline assignment: CDR1 GTSNPN and CDR2 SVGIG (reference sequence). CDR3 residues: CASEQGGGYTF. The CDR3, as DNA: TGTGCCTCGGAACAGGGGGGAGGCTACACCTTC.

The rearrangement uses TRBV7-9 and TRBJ2-7; maybe TRBD1 (6 bases). V was clipped by 1 base and J by 2 bases, with 6 bases between them. The CDR3 consists of 13 residues. Germline V lookup: CDR1 SEHNR, CDR2 FQNEAQ (reference sequence). The CDR3 is CASSLDRAYEQYF. The DNA for the CDR3 is TGTGCCAGCAGCTTAGACAGGGCCTACGAGCAGTACTTC.

CDR3 loop: CASRRTSGGPRETQYF. CDR3 nucleotides: TGTGCCAGCAGACGGACTAGCGGGGGGCCAAGAGAGACCCAGTACTTC. This chain joins TRBV2 and TRBJ2-5; 14 positions agree with TRBD2. This CDR3 region has 16 residues. After removal of 6 bases from V and 4 bases from J, the junction contained 7 bases not matched to a gene. The germline V gene encodes CDR1 SNHLY and CDR2 FYNNEI. Full variable domain (missing parts from reference TRBV2 and TRBJ2-5): EPEVTQTPSHQVTQMGQEVILRCVPISNHLYFYWYRQILGQKVEFLVSFYNNEISEKSEIFDDQFSVERPDGSNFTLKIRSTKLEDSAMYFCASRRTSGGPRETQYFGPGTRLLVL.

The J gene is TRBJ1-1, the V gene TRBV29-1; maybe TRBD1 (6 bases). Trimming shortened V by 6 bases and J by 10 bases, and 18 bases separated the two germline ends. The length of the CDR3 is 12 residues. CDR1 and CDR2 (germline): SQVTM, ANQGSEA. The CDR3 sequence is CSVSGTSGGAFF. CDR3 bases: TGCAGCGTATCCGGGACATCGGGCGGAGCTTTCTTT.

The rearrangement uses TRBV6-5 and TRBJ2-5; D is unresolved. The CDR3 is 13 amino acids. V shed 5 bases and J shed 5 bases, with 12 bases lying between them. The germline CDR1 and CDR2 sequences are MNHEY and SVGAGI. CDR3 residues: CASSDPWAETQYF. The CDR3 bases are TGTGCCAGCAGTGACCCTTGGGCGGAGACCCAGTACTTC.

The chain is built from TRBV30 and TRBJ1-2; D possibly corresponds to TRBD1 (6 bases). From germline, CDR1 is GTSNPN and CDR2 SVGIG (reference sequence). V was trimmed by 0 bases and J by 7 bases, leaving 15 bases between them. The CDR3 spans 14 residues. CDR3 DNA: TGTGCCTGGAGTGTTCAGGGGCAGAATGGTGGCTACACCTTC. This sequence encodes CAWSVQGQNGGYTF. Full variable domain (outside the CDR3, taken from reference TRBV30 and TRBJ1-2): SQTIHQWPATLVQPVGSPLSLECTVEGTSNPNLYWYRQAAGRGLQLLFYSVGIGQISSEVPQNLSASRPQDRQFILSSKKLLLSDSGFYLCAWSVQGQNGGYTFGSGTRLTVV.

V usage is TRBV6-1 and J usage is TRBJ2-7, with 9 bases identical to TRBD1. Trimming removed 6 bases from V and 5 bases from J; junction bases left unmatched: 11. This CDR3 comprises 15 residues. The germline gives CDR1 MNHNS, CDR2 SASEGT. CDR3 protein: CASSLGTGTYHEQYF. The CDR3 region has the DNA TGTGCCAGCAGCCTCGGGACAGGGACTTACCACGAGCAGTACTTC.

V and J are TRBV4-1 and TRBJ1-1; 10 nucleotides line up with TRBD1. The V gene end was trimmed by 1 base and the J gene end by 5 bases; junction bases not matched to a gene: 1. Per the germline V gene, CDR1 is MGHRA and CDR2 is YSYEKL. The length of the CDR3 is 14 residues. CDR3 nucleotide sequence: TGCGCCAGCAGCCAAGTGGGACAGGGGACTGAAGCTTTCTTT. Translation: CASSQVGQGTEAFF.

The chain combines TRBV6-1 with TRBJ1-2, with 7 positions matching TRBD1. There are 14 residues in the CDR3. Germline loops: CDR1 MNHNS, CDR2 SASEGT. Losses at the gene ends were 2 bases for V and 4 bases for J; bases not matched to a gene: 4. CDR3: CASSEHRGTYGYTF. The CDR3 region has the DNA TGTGCCAGCAGTGAACACAGGGGCACCTATGGCTACACCTTC.

The chain's CDR3 is CASSLILAGISTDTQYF. The DNA of the CDR3 is TGTGCCAGCAGTCTAATCCTAGCGGGGATTAGCACAGATACGCAGTATTTT. V is TRBV27 and J is TRBJ2-3; 9 bases fit TRBD2. Germline loops: CDR1 MNHEY, CDR2 SMNVEV (reference sequence). The CDR3 covers 17 residues. Germline trimming cut 5 bases from V and 0 bases from J; bases unmatched to any gene: 9.